This T cell receptor beta chain was recovered during a study of regulatory T cells in long-lasting Graves disease. Whole-study findings and limits: Having few samples may have compromised the accuracy.

Arm-PCR of CDR3 regions and iRepertoire HTBI primers were the basis on which TCR beta libraries were built. Per the original methods: In the combined samples, 62 TRBV and fewer than 15 TRBJ segments were identified. TCRdb re-called the multiplex PCR reads with MiXCR, one entry per CDR3 protein. TCRdb, rather than the study authors, made the V and J calls. The sample consists of a few hundred thousand distinct CDR3 sequences, around 15% of them appearing once. This clonotype was picked up one time. The antigen is unknown. The time point was: newly diagnosed GD, antithyroid drugs for less than 3 months. RNA from PBMCs was the source of the TCR library. The guidelines of the American Thyroid Association were the basis for diagnosing Graves' disease. The V gene's germline CDR1 is SNHLY and CDR2 FYNNEI. V gave up 6 bases and J gave up 1 base, with 12 bases separating them. CDR3 length equals 14 residues. The same sample was also used in a study of T cells in Graves' hyperthyroidism and ophthalmopathy. That source notes: The HTBI primer set drove a first-round RT-PCR of the TCR CDR3.

Sequencing used peripheral blood mononuclear cells (PBMCs), obtained at new diagnosis, from a patient treated with antithyroid drugs. The TCR was taken from a man between 35 and 55 years old with Graves disease. The chain employs TRBV2 and TRBJ1-1; no definite D call. CDR3 coding DNA: TGTGCCAGCAGCCCAAGGGTCGCGAACACTGAAGCTTTCTTT. Protein: CASSPRVANTEAFF.